The rows below give T cell receptor beta chains drawn from one sample of a study of T cells in Graves' hyperthyroidism and ophthalmopathy. TCRdb reprocessed the multiplex PCR reads with MiXCR, giving one entry per CDR3 protein. The data contain 93,000 or so distinct CDR3 sequences, roughly 44% of them singletons. The sequenced material came from blood. The receptor source for this set is a man in his forties with Graves' hyperthyroidism. Both conserved end residues are part of each CDR3. The order of the fields is clone size, J gene, V gene, D gene, CDR3 DNA, CDR3 protein. D genes are given only for firm matches. Size is stated for part of the rows, as once, few or many counts, or as a class when the clone is expanded.

>many|TRBJ2-1|TRBV5-6|NA
TGTGCCAGCAGCTTGTTGCCCGGTGAGCAGTTCTTC
CASSLLPGEQFF
>many|TRBJ2-7|TRBV5-1|TRBD2
TGCGCCAGCAGCGGGGGACTAGCGGGGGACTACGAGCAGTACTTC
CASSGGLAGDYEQYF
>few|TRBJ2-5|TRBV18|NA
TGTGCCAGCTCACTTATGGACCAAGAGACCCAGTACTTC
CASSLMDQETQYF
>many|TRBJ2-7|TRBV7-9|NA
TGTGCCAGCAGCCCGTCGGGGAGATACGAGCAGTACTTC
CASSPSGRYEQYF
>NA|TRBJ2-7|TRBV7-8|NA
TGTACCAGCAGCTCAACTAGGGTGGTCGAGCAGTACTTC
CTSSSTRVVEQYF
>many|TRBJ1-2|TRBV12-3/TRBV12-4|NA
TGTGCCAGCAGTTTTTTTGGAAGGGGCTATGGCTACACCTTC
CASSFFGRGYGYTF
>many|TRBJ2-2|TRBV5-1|TRBD2
TGCGCCAGCAGCTTGGAGTTAGCGGGAGGGCCTGGCACCGGGGAGCTGTTTTTT
CASSLELAGGPGTGELFF
>once|TRBJ1-1|TRBV20-1|TRBD1
TGCAGTGCTACGACAGGGAATGGCACTGAAGCTTTCTTT
CSATTGNGTEAFF
>NA|TRBJ2-7|TRBV7-2|TRBD2
TGTGCCAGCAGCTCGTGGACTAGCGGGAGTAGAAGCTACGAGCAGTACTTC
CASSSWTSGSRSYEQYF
>many|TRBJ2-1|TRBV12-3/TRBV12-4|NA
TGTGCCAGCACCCCCGGGGCGTTCTATCATGAGCAGTTCTTC
CASTPGAFYHEQFF
>NA|TRBJ2-7|TRBV6-5|NA
TGTGCCAGCAGTTACACATCCGAGGGCTCCTACGAGCAGTACTTC
CASSYTSEGSYEQYF
>many|TRBJ2-7|TRBV29-1|NA
TGCAGCGGGAGGACAGTCGTCGAGCAGTACTTC
CSGRTVVEQYF
>many|TRBJ1-3|TRBV6-6|NA
TGTGCCAGCAGTTACTCGGCAGGGGCGCGAAACACCATATATTTT
CASSYSAGARNTIYF
>once|TRBJ1-1|TRBV20-1|TRBD1
TGCAGTGCTAGAGATAAGGGGGCCGGGAGCATGAACACTGAAGCTTTCTTT
CSARDKGAGSMNTEAFF
>NA|TRBJ2-7|TRBV11-2|NA
TGTGCCAGCAGCTTAGTGGGGCGAGGGCTCGAGCAGTACTTC
CASSLVGRGLEQYF
>NA|TRBJ1-2|TRBV7-3|NA
TGTGCCAGCAGCTTATCCGGGGGCAGCTATGGCTACACCTTC
CASSLSGGSYGYTF
>few|TRBJ2-3|TRBV4-2|NA
TGTGCCAGCAGCCAAGATACGCAGTATTTT
CASSQDTQYF
>NA|TRBJ1-1|TRBV9|NA
TGTGCCTGCAGCGCAGCGGGCAGTACGGCCTTCTTT
CACSAAGSTAFF
>few|TRBJ1-5|TRBV6-1|NA
TGTGCCAGCAGCCCCACAGGGCAGCCCCAGCATTTT
CASSPTGQPQHF